The 25 T cell receptor beta chains reported below all come from one sample, sequenced in a study of CD8+ T cells in alopecia areata. Extraction of RNA preceded its reverse transcription into cDNA, which served as the sequencing template. TCRdb's table, derived via immunoSEQ multiplex PCR, lists solely in-frame clones and lacks some. The table shows 150,000 to 200,000 clones, with about 60% occurring only once. Treatment reported: oral pan-JAK inhibitor, 5-10 mg twice daily. The sample consisted of CD8+ T cells sorted from blood, taken at week 24, from a patient treated with tofacitinib. Receptors were obtained from a human donor with alopecia areata.

This clone has a handful of counts. The rearrangement uses TRBV6-5 and TRBJ2-5; TRBD2 is a possible D gene (6 bases). Between the trimmed V and J ends, which lost 6 bases and 1 base, there was a span of 15 bases. CDR1 and CDR2 from the germline V gene are MNHEY and SVGAGI. This CDR3 comprises 15 residues. The CDR3 coding sequence is TGTGCCAGCAGGGGGGGTGGCAGGACCCAAGAGACCCAGTACTTC. It specifies CASRGGGRTQETQYF.

This clone was seen more than once but under ten times. V gene TRBV5-1 combines with J gene TRBJ2-2; 10 nucleotides align to TRBD1. This CDR3 contains 18 residues. V lost 4 bases to trimming and J lost 4 bases; unmatched junction nucleotides: 13. CDR1 is SGHRS, CDR2 YFSETQ, per germline. The CDR3 spells CASSINPPGQGSTGELFF. CDR3 DNA sequence: TGCGCCAGCAGCATCAACCCGCCGGGACAGGGGTCCACCGGGGAGCTGTTTTTT.

In its sample, this clone was seen a few times. The chain joins TRBV2 to TRBJ1-5; unclear D gene. Germline lookup yields CDR1 SNHLY and CDR2 FYNNEI. Trimming stripped 2 bases from V and 2 bases from J, with 7 bases between. This CDR3 has 14 amino acids. CDR3 sequence (DNA): TGTGCCAGCAGTGAACGGGCGCGCAATCAGCCCCAGCATTTT. This gives the protein CASSERARNQPQHF.

The CDR3 loop is CASSVATGRRLAGMQETQYF. CDR3 bases: TGTGCCAGCAGCGTAGCTACGGGACGGAGACTAGCGGGCATGCAAGAGACCCAGTACTTC. The J gene is TRBJ2-5, the V gene TRBV9, with TRBD2 identical over 10 bases. After removal of 0 bases from V and 2 bases from J, the junction contained 16 bases not matched to a gene. CDR3 length: 20 residues. Germline V gene lookup returns CDR1 SGDLS and CDR2 YYNGEE.

This chain joins TRBV2 and TRBJ1-2; 9 bases line up with TRBD1. J lost 7 bases, V lost 7 bases, and 10 bases had no gene match. Germline CDR1 reads SNHLY; CDR2 reads FYNNEI. This CDR3 spans 14 amino acids. Written as DNA, the CDR3 is TGTGCCAGCATGACTCGGGACAGGGCTGCTGGCTACACCTTC. It specifies CASMTRDRAAGYTF.

The chain carries TRBV13 and TRBJ1-2; 9 nucleotides match TRBD1. The ends lost 5 bases at V and 4 bases at J; junction bases unmatched: 5. Germline V gene lookup returns CDR1 PRHDT and CDR2 FYEKMQ (reference sequence). This CDR3 comprises 14 residues. CDR3 coding DNA: TGTGCCAGCAGCCACCCGGGACAGGGCTATGGCTACACCTTC. It is translated as CASSHPGQGYGYTF.

This rearrangement joins TRBV5-1 to TRBJ2-1; D ambiguous. V was trimmed by 4 bases and J by 6 bases, leaving 17 bases between them. This CDR3 has 15 amino acids. Germline CDR1 is SGHRS and CDR2 is YFSETQ. The CDR3 is CASSIGWFWVNEQFF. In DNA form, the CDR3 reads TGCGCCAGCAGCATAGGGTGGTTTTGGGTCAATGAGCAGTTCTTC.

The genes are TRBV13 and TRBJ2-3; 8 bases map to TRBD1. V trimming: 0 bases; J trimming: 4 bases; junction bases outside the gene matches: 3. The CDR3 runs to 15 residues. Per the germline V gene, CDR1 is PRHDT and CDR2 is FYEKMQ (reference sequence). In nucleotides, the CDR3 is TGTGCCAGCAGCTTAGGCCGCAGGGGGCCAGATACGCAGTATTTT. It encodes CASSLGRRGPDTQYF.

The chain links TRBV7-6 to TRBJ2-1, with TRBD1 matching 7 bases. Unmatched junction bases numbered 4, after V lost 0 bases and J lost 2 bases. CDR1 is SGHVS and CDR2 is FNYEAQ in the germline V gene. This CDR3 is built from 16 residues. CDR3 sequence (DNA): TGTGCCAGCAGCTTAGCTCCGACAGGGCCCTACAATGAGCAGTTCTTC. Translated: CASSLAPTGPYNEQFF.

V usage is TRBV7-9 and J usage is TRBJ2-3; perhaps TRBD2 as D (6 bases). Germline CDR1 reads SEHNR; CDR2 reads FQNEAQ (reference sequence). CDR3 length: 15 amino acids. Trimming removed 5 bases at V and 6 bases at J, with 18 bases between. This CDR3 reads CASSRGVEEGDTQYF. The CDR3 DNA follows: TGTGCCAGCAGCCGCGGGGTAGAAGAAGGGGATACGCAGTATTTT.

The chain combines TRBV7-8 with TRBJ2-5, with a tentative D call TRBD1 (5 bases). V was pared by 1 base and J by 4 bases, with 10 bases between. The germline gives CDR1 SGHVS, CDR2 FQNEAQ. CDR3 size: 14 residues. CDR3 DNA: TGTGCCAGCAGCTTAGGACAGTTTATAGAGACCCAGTACTTC. Translating gives CASSLGQFIETQYF.

The J gene is TRBJ1-3, the V gene TRBV23-1; D remains ambiguous. TRBV23-1 is an ORF for which the function is uncertain. The length of the CDR3 is 16 residues. Between the trimmed V and J ends, which lost 4 bases and 1 base, there was a span of 14 bases. DNA for the CDR3: TGCGCCAGCAGTCCGACGGTCGTAATATCTGGAAACACCATATATTTT. It translates to CASSPTVVISGNTIYF.

The gene calls are TRBV15 and TRBJ1-4; D is unresolved. This CDR3 spans 14 amino acids. V was clipped by 0 bases and J by 10 bases, with 12 bases between them. The germline CDR1 and CDR2 sequences are LNHNV and YYDKDF (reference sequence). The chain's CDR3 is CATSRDRELGKLFF. DNA of the CDR3: TGTGCCACCAGCAGAGACCGGGAGCTCGGAAAACTGTTTTTT.

The J gene is TRBJ1-1, the V gene TRBV9; tentatively, D is TRBD1 (6 bases). This CDR3 has 16 residues. V was clipped by 3 bases and J by 8 bases, with 23 bases between them. Germline values: CDR1 SGDLS, CDR2 YYNGEE. This CDR3 reads CASSDPRDTSREEAFF. The CDR3 bases are TGTGCCAGCAGCGACCCCCGGGACACTTCTCGAGAGGAAGCTTTCTTT.

V usage is TRBV25-1 and J usage is TRBJ2-7; the D call may be TRBD1 or TRBD2 (6 bases each). The germline CDR1 and CDR2 sequences are MGHDK and SYGVNS. The CDR3 loop spans 14 amino acids. The V end lost 7 bases, the J end lost 3 bases, and 16 bases lay between the germline ends. DNA for the CDR3: TGTGCCAGCATCCCCACGGGGGCAGACTACGAGCAGTACTTC. Its translation is CASIPTGADYEQYF.

V gene TRBV15 combines with J gene TRBJ2-7; 8 nucleotides agree with TRBD1. CDR3 length: 13 residues. V lost 6 bases to trimming and J lost 2 bases; unmatched junction nucleotides: 3. Per germline, CDR1 LNHNV and CDR2 YYDKDF (reference sequence). The CDR3 nucleotides read TGTGCCACCAGTACGGACAGGGCCTACGAGCAGTACTTC. It specifies CATSTDRAYEQYF.

The V and J genes are TRBV14 and TRBJ2-7; 7 bases are a match to TRBD1. CDR3 size: 14 residues. Germline-derived CDR1 and CDR2 are SGHDN and FVKESK. Trimming took 1 base from V and 2 from J; bases not matched to a gene: 2. The CDR3 DNA reads as TGTGCCAGCAGCCAAGTTCAGGGGGCCTACGAGCAGTACTTC. Its protein is CASSQVQGAYEQYF. The whole variable domain, remainder taken from reference TRBV14 and TRBJ2-7, is EAGVTQFPSHSVIEKGQTVTLRCDPISGHDNLYWYRRVMGKEIKFLLHFVKESKQDESGMPNNRFLAERTGGTYSTLKVQPAELEDSGVYFCASSQVQGAYEQYFGPGTRLTVT.

This clone was recorded once. CDR3 DNA: TGTGCCAGCAGTTCTGCCGGGGAGCTGTTTTTT. It yields the protein CASSSAGELFF. The chain carries TRBV6-5 and TRBJ2-2; D remains ambiguous. The V end lost 4 bases, the J end lost 6 bases, and 3 bases lay between the germline ends. The germline gives CDR1 MNHEY, CDR2 SVGAGI. The CDR3 has 11 amino acids.

This chain joins TRBV6-5 and TRBJ1-5; tentative D call: TRBD1 (5 bases). This CDR3 comprises 13 residues. V was cut by 6 bases and J by 5 bases, with 11 bases left in between. The germline gives CDR1 MNHEY, CDR2 SVGAGI. DNA of the CDR3: TGTGCCAGCAGCGTCTGGGGGGATCAGCCCCAGCATTTT. Translation gives CASSVWGDQPQHF.

The CDR3 DNA reads TGTGCCAGCACCTCCTTCCCCAGTGACTTTGCTGCTTTCTTT. This encodes CASTSFPSDFAAFF. V and J are TRBV7-2 and TRBJ1-1; no clear D. Germline V lookup: CDR1 SGHTA, CDR2 FQGNSA. The CDR3 covers 14 residues. The V end lost 7 bases, the J end lost 11 bases, and 23 bases lay between the germline ends.

The DNA for the CDR3 is TGTGCCAGCAGCGAACTTGGACTCAGCACAGATACGCAGTATTTT. Its translation: CASSELGLSTDTQYF. This chain joins TRBV7-9 and TRBJ2-3, with D perhaps TRBD2 (5 bases). Germline V gene lookup returns CDR1 SEHNR and CDR2 FQNEAQ (reference sequence). This CDR3 spans 15 amino acids. Trimming stripped 5 bases from V and 0 bases from J, with 12 bases between.

This clone was observed a few times. This chain connects TRBV13 to TRBJ1-2; D gene unclear. Germline V gene data show CDR1 as PRHDT and CDR2 as FYEKMQ (reference sequence). The CDR3 loop spans 13 amino acids. V was cut by 3 bases and J by 0 bases, with 5 bases left in between. As DNA, the CDR3 is TGTGCCAGCAGCTTCTCCTCTAACTATGGCTACACCTTC. Translated: CASSFSSNYGYTF.

There are a few counts of this clone. J is TRBJ2-1 and V is TRBV29-1, with no clear D. CDR1 and CDR2 (germline): SQVTM, ANQGSEA. Trimming removed 5 bases at V and 8 bases at J, with 10 bases between. This CDR3 has 11 residues. CDR3 coding DNA: TGCAGCGTTCCAGGTCTGTATGAGCAGTTCTTC. Translated: CSVPGLYEQFF.

The rearrangement joins TRBV20-1 to TRBJ2-7; no clear D gene. Germline V gene sequence: CDR1 DFQATT, CDR2 SNEGSKA (reference sequence). Trimming shortened V by 1 base and J by 13 bases, and 14 bases separated the two germline ends. The CDR3 covers 11 residues. CDR3 nucleotide sequence: TGCAGTGCTAGAGCCCCCTGGACGAAATACTTC. This gives the protein CSARAPWTKYF.

This clone was recorded once. The chain uses TRBV19 and TRBJ1-5; D gene ambiguous. The CDR3 spans 13 residues. Germline V gene sequence: CDR1 LNHDA, CDR2 SQIVND (reference sequence). V was clipped by 3 bases and J by 7 bases, with 10 bases between them. The DNA of the CDR3 is TGTGCCAGTAGTATTCTGGGTACGCAGCCCCAGCATTTT. Protein: CASSILGTQPQHF.